This TCR beta chain emerged from a study of shared clonotypes between healthy human individuals. Study conclusions and caveats: Naive subsets typically showed greater estimated richness than memory subsets.

Sequencing used immunoSEQ multiplex PCR; TCRdb keeps in-frame clones, though not all of them. The table lists about 1.1 million clones, approximately 80% of them singletons. The V end was cut by 0 bases, the J end by 8 bases, with 11 bases between. Germline loops: CDR1 SGDLS, CDR2 YYNGEE. The CDR3 is 13 amino acids. This clone came up a few times. Antigen: not known. The sequenced sample consisted of memory CD4+ T cells from PBMCs. Subset defined: CD45RA-negative fraction. The chain is built from TRBV9 and TRBJ1-2; D is undetermined. The TCR sequence derives from a man aged 18 to 29 in good health. Some clones in this sample may be carry-over from other donors' samples. The DNA for the CDR3 is TGTGCCAGCAGCGTAGATGTAGGCCTAGGCTACACCTTC. As protein: CASSVDVGLGYTF.